Presented here are 31 T cell receptor beta chains from one specimen sequenced in a study of blood T cell repertoires in COVID-19. Generated by immunoSEQ multiplex PCR, the TCRdb table keeps only in-frame clones and is missing some. The top ten hold 5.5% to 6% of the sample, which has 50,000 to 80,000 clones, around 83% seen once. Specimen: peripheral blood. All receptors come from an older woman with acute or convalescent COVID-19.

The chain has TRBV10-2 and TRBJ1-6; 9 bases map to TRBD1. J gave up 8 bases and V 6 bases, and 8 bases lay outside the gene matches. The length of the CDR3 is 15 residues. CDR1 and CDR2 from the germline V gene are WSHSY and SAAADI. CDR3 sequence: CASRDRGVHHSPLHF. For the CDR3, the DNA is TGCGCCAGCAGAGACAGGGGGGTTCATCATTCACCCCTCCACTTT.

The chain links TRBV9 to TRBJ1-2, with TRBD1 matching 7 bases. The CDR3 loop spans 15 amino acids. The germline gives CDR1 SGDLS, CDR2 YYNGEE. The J segment lost 0 bases and the V segment lost 4 bases, leaving 6 bases of the junction unmatched. CDR3 nucleotide sequence: TGTGCCAGCAGCCCGGTAGGGACAGCTAACTATGGCTACACCTTC. The encoded protein is CASSPVGTANYGYTF.

The CDR3 sequence: CASSLVGISYGYTF. In nucleotides, the CDR3 is TGCGCCAGCAGCTTGGTCGGGATCTCCTATGGCTACACCTTC. This chain connects TRBV5-1 to TRBJ1-2; D unresolved. V was trimmed by 0 bases and J by 4 bases, leaving 10 bases between them. The CDR3 runs 14 residues. The V gene's germline CDR1 is SGHRS and CDR2 YFSETQ.

The chain is built from TRBV5-1 and TRBJ2-1, with 11 bases matching TRBD2. CDR1 is SGHRS and CDR2 is YFSETQ in the germline V gene. The CDR3 is 15 residues long. After removal of 9 bases from V and 2 bases from J, the junction contained 7 bases not matched to a gene. CDR3 loop: CATMTSGDPYNEQFF. The CDR3 nucleotides are TGCGCCACGATGACTAGCGGGGACCCCTACAATGAGCAGTTCTTC.

This rearrangement joins TRBV5-1 to TRBJ2-1, with 7 bases identical to TRBD1. Germline V gives CDR1 SGHRS, CDR2 YFSETQ. V trimming: 2 bases; J trimming: 5 bases; junction bases outside the gene matches: 7. This CDR3 spans 15 amino acids. CDR3 protein: CASSFLQGNNNEQFF. The CDR3 nucleotides are TGCGCCAGCAGCTTTTTACAGGGGAATAACAATGAGCAGTTCTTC.

CDR3 nucleotide sequence: TGTGCCAGTAGTACCCCGGGCGGGCAAGCTTTCTTT. Translated: CASSTPGGQAFF. The V and J genes are TRBV19 and TRBJ1-1, with D unresolved. This CDR3 contains 12 residues. Trimming shortened V by 4 bases and J by 9 bases, and 12 bases separated the two germline ends. Germline assignment: CDR1 LNHDA and CDR2 SQIVND (reference sequence).

The chain is built from TRBV6-2 or TRBV6-3 and TRBJ2-7, with D possibly matching TRBD1 (5 bases). V lost 2 bases to trimming and J lost 3 bases, with 20 bases between them. The CDR3 spans 17 residues. Germline V CDR1 and CDR2: MNHEY, SVGEGT. The CDR3 DNA sequence: TGTGCCAGCAGTTACATTGGTGAAGGGGCCCTTCGCTACGAGCAGTACTTC. Translated: CASSYIGEGALRYEQYF.

The chain recombines TRBV5-4 with TRBJ2-7, with 9 bases fitting TRBD1. Germline V gene data show CDR1 as SGHNT and CDR2 as YYREEE (reference sequence). The CDR3 has 14 amino acids. J was trimmed by 5 bases and V by 3 bases; bases with no gene match: 6. This CDR3 is CASSSGQGRDEQYF. The CDR3 nucleotides read TGTGCCAGCAGCTCCGGACAGGGGCGAGACGAGCAGTACTTC. The whole variable domain, filled in from reference TRBV5-4 and TRBJ2-7, reads ETGVTQSPTHLIKTRGQQVTLRCSSQSGHNTVSWYQQALGQGPQFIFQYYREEENGRGNFPPRFSGLQFPNYSSELNVNALELDDSALYLCASSSGQGRDEQYFGPGTRLTVT.

This clone was recorded once. V and J are TRBV6-1 and TRBJ1-6, with D perhaps TRBD1 (6 bases). The V and J ends lost 4 bases and 3 bases respectively, with 13 bases between them. CDR1 and CDR2 from the germline V gene are MNHNS and SASEGT. The CDR3 sequence is 16 residues long. The DNA of the CDR3 is TGTGCCAGCAGTGGGGGACACTTACTCTATAATTCACCCCTCCACTTT. Its translation is CASSGGHLLYNSPLHF.

A single count supports this clone. The chain couples TRBV19 to TRBJ1-1, with a weak D call TRBD1 (6 bases). Trimming cost V 7 bases and J 3 bases, with 12 bases left between them. This CDR3 has 13 residues. The germline V gene encodes CDR1 LNHDA and CDR2 SQIVND (reference sequence). This CDR3 reads CASNSDRYTEAFF. CDR3 sequence (DNA): TGTGCCAGTAATTCAGACAGGTACACTGAAGCTTTCTTT.

The V gene is TRBV7-3, the J gene TRBJ2-3; 8 bases line up with TRBD2. Germline CDR1 SGHTA, CDR2 FQGTGA. V trimming: 5 bases; J trimming: 2 bases; junction bases outside the gene matches: 6. The CDR3 runs to 15 residues. This CDR3 reads CASSRTSFVTDTQYF. The CDR3 DNA follows: TGTGCCAGCAGCCGGACTAGCTTTGTCACAGATACGCAGTATTTT.

This sequence joins TRBV10-3 and TRBJ1-2; D possibly corresponds to TRBD1 (5 bases). Looked up from germline, CDR1 is ENHRY and CDR2 is SYGVKD. There are 15 residues in the CDR3. V dropped 3 bases and J dropped 3 bases, with 14 bases sitting between them. Here the CDR3 DNA reads TGTGCCATCAGTGATATGATCCCGGGGGACTATGGCTACACCTTC. This gives the protein CAISDMIPGDYGYTF.

This clone showed up just once. The chain carries TRBV6-5 and TRBJ2-1; TRBD1 matches at 9 bases. V was clipped by 11 bases and J by 1 base; unmatched bases: 9. From germline, CDR1 is MNHEY and CDR2 SVGAGI. This CDR3 has 15 amino acids. The CDR3 DNA follows: TGTGCCGTGACAGGGGGGAGAGGATCCTACAATGAGCAGTTCTTC. Its translation: CAVTGGRGSYNEQFF.

The chain employs TRBV11-2 and TRBJ2-3; the D gene is possibly TRBD2 (6 bases). Germline CDR1 is SGHAT and CDR2 is FQNNGV. The CDR3 covers 14 residues. Trimming left V 5 bases short and J 4 bases short, with 13 bases between. CDR3 nucleotides: TGTGCCAGCAGCCCGGGACTCCAGCCAGATACGCAGTATTTT. This gives the protein CASSPGLQPDTQYF.

CDR3 coding DNA: TGTGCCAGTAGTAGGACAGGCAATTCCAACACCGGGGAGCTGTTTTTT. Amino acid sequence: CASSRTGNSNTGELFF. This chain connects TRBV19 to TRBJ2-2; 7 bases line up with TRBD1. The CDR3 length is 16 residues. J was trimmed by 2 bases and V by 4 bases; bases with no gene match: 7. Germline CDR1 is LNHDA and CDR2 is SQIVND (reference sequence).

The rearrangement uses TRBV5-1 and TRBJ1-6, with TRBD1 matching over 7 bases. The germline gives CDR1 SGHRS, CDR2 YFSETQ. With V trimmed by 1 base and J by 4 bases, 2 bases remained unmatched. The CDR3 runs 15 residues. CDR3 sequence reads: CASSLSGQYNSPLHF. The CDR3 coding sequence is TGCGCCAGCAGCTTGTCGGGACAGTATAATTCACCCCTCCACTTT.

V usage is TRBV29-1 and J usage is TRBJ1-2, with D perhaps matching TRBD1 (5 bases). Germline assignment: CDR1 SQVTM and CDR2 ANQGSEA. The length of the CDR3 is 12 residues. Trimming took 4 bases from V and 2 from J, leaving 8 bases between them. CDR3 nucleotide sequence: TGCAGCGTTGGGACACGCAACTATGGCTACACCTTC. Translation gives CSVGTRNYGYTF.

This clone was found once. The V gene is TRBV10-1, the J gene TRBJ2-3, with a possible D match to TRBD1 (5 bases). CDR1 is WNHNN and CDR2 is SYGVQD in the germline V gene (reference sequence). V dropped 0 bases and J dropped 2 bases, with 12 bases sitting between them. This CDR3 contains 16 residues. CDR3: CASSESRQMNTDTQYF. The CDR3 DNA reads as TGCGCCAGCAGTGAGTCGAGACAGATGAACACAGATACGCAGTATTTT.

The rearrangement joins TRBV19 to TRBJ1-1; 7 positions match TRBD1. The CDR3 covers 15 residues. The germline V gene has CDR1 LNHDA and CDR2 SQIVND (reference sequence). V was pared by 3 bases and J by 4 bases, with 8 bases of the junction left unmatched. This CDR3 reads CASSIRGAFGTEAFF. CDR3 bases: TGTGCCAGTAGTATCAGGGGGGCTTTCGGCACTGAAGCTTTCTTT.

The chain combines TRBV4-2 with TRBJ2-7; D might be TRBD1 (5 bases). CDR3 length: 14 residues. Germline CDR1 is LGHNA and CDR2 is YNFKEQ. V was clipped by 1 base and J by 7 bases, with 14 bases between them. CDR3 sequence (DNA): TGTGCCAGCAGCCAAGCCAGTAATTCAGGGGAGCAGTACTTC. This encodes CASSQASNSGEQYF.

The chain links TRBV3-1 (or the pseudogene TRBV3-2) to TRBJ1-4; no clear D. The CDR3 sequence is 14 residues long. Germline CDR1 is LGHDT and CDR2 is YNNKEL (reference sequence). Trimming left V 6 bases short and J 8 bases short, with 16 bases between. This CDR3 reads CASSSLAGQEKLFF. CDR3 DNA: TGTGCCAGCAGTTCCCTCGCGGGCCAGGAAAAACTGTTTTTT.

V usage is TRBV20-1 and J usage is TRBJ2-3, with a weak D call TRBD2 (6 bases). Germline assignment: CDR1 DFQATT and CDR2 SNEGSKA (reference sequence). The CDR3 is 14 amino acids. V lost 3 bases, J lost 6 bases, and 16 bases lay in between. The CDR3 sequence: CSASGVASADTQYF. The CDR3 DNA reads as TGCAGTGCTAGTGGGGTGGCTAGCGCGGATACGCAGTATTTT.

The chain recombines TRBV7-3 with TRBJ1-2, with D possibly TRBD1 on 6 matching bases. CDR3 length: 13 amino acids. The germline CDR1 and CDR2 sequences are SGHTA and FQGTGA. The germline V and J ends were trimmed by 5 bases and 3 bases, with 10 bases remaining between them. CDR3 sequence reads: CASSQGPDYGYTF. CDR3 nucleotides: TGTGCCAGCAGCCAGGGGCCCGACTATGGCTACACCTTC.

The J gene is TRBJ2-1, the V gene TRBV4-1; unclear D gene. V was cut by 4 bases and J by 6 bases, with 16 bases left in between. CDR3 size: 15 residues. CDR1 and CDR2 from the germline V gene are MGHRA and YSYEKL. Here the CDR3 DNA reads TGCGCCAGCAGCCGCGCGTATAGTGTACCCAATGAGCAGTTCTTC. This sequence encodes CASSRAYSVPNEQFF.

The chain recombines TRBV11-3 with TRBJ1-1, with 10 nucleotides matching TRBD1. This CDR3 has 13 amino acids. The germline V gene has CDR1 SGHNT and CDR2 YENEEA. After removal of 6 bases from V and 6 bases from J, the junction contained 4 bases not matched to a gene. CDR3 nucleotides: TGTGCCAGCAGTACCGGACAGGGGGCTGAAGCTTTCTTT. Its translation: CASSTGQGAEAFF.

This rearrangement joins TRBV6-6 to TRBJ1-5; 10 bases are shared with TRBD1. Germline V CDR1 and CDR2: MNHNY, SVGAGI (reference sequence). The CDR3 extends over 14 amino acids. V shed 6 bases and J 7 bases; nucleotides not matched to a gene: 6. CDR3 coding DNA: TGTGCCAGCAGAAGGACAGGGGGAAACCAGCCCCAGCATTTT. Translated: CASRRTGGNQPQHF.

The chain links TRBV2 to TRBJ2-2, with 7 bases aligning to TRBD2. CDR1 and CDR2 (germline): SNHLY, FYNNEI. CDR3 length: 12 residues. Unmatched junction bases numbered 3, after V lost 8 bases and J lost 6 bases. In DNA, the CDR3 is TGTGCCAGCTCGGGGGGTCCCGGGGAGCTGTTTTTT. Translating gives CASSGGPGELFF.

The chain has TRBV6-4 and TRBJ1-5; 8 positions agree with TRBD1. V lost 4 bases to trimming and J lost 0 bases; unmatched junction nucleotides: 2. The germline CDR1 and CDR2 sequences are MRHNA and SNTAGT. The CDR3 is made up of 15 amino acids. This CDR3 reads CASSVTGGSNQPQHF. As DNA, the CDR3 is TGTGCCAGCAGTGTTACAGGGGGTAGCAATCAGCCCCAGCATTTT.

The chain employs TRBV5-6 and TRBJ2-7; TRBD2 might be the D (5 bases). The CDR3 runs 14 residues. Germline values: CDR1 SGHDT, CDR2 YYEEEE. V shed 2 bases and J shed 0 bases, with 9 bases lying between them. CDR3 amino acids: CASSFGRGSYEQYF. The DNA of the CDR3 is TGTGCCAGCAGCTTTGGCCGGGGCTCCTACGAGCAGTACTTC.

This clone came up once. The chain has TRBV29-1 and TRBJ2-1, with D possibly being TRBD1 (5 bases). The CDR3 is 13 amino acids. V dropped 7 bases and J dropped 4 bases, with 14 bases sitting between them. From germline, CDR1 is SQVTM and CDR2 ANQGSEA. DNA of the CDR3: TGCAGCGCCGACGCATCAGGGTACAATGAGCAGTTCTTC. It is translated as CSADASGYNEQFF.

The chain links TRBV5-1 to TRBJ2-3; 11 nucleotides align to TRBD2. Per germline, CDR1 SGHRS and CDR2 YFSETQ. J was trimmed by 2 bases and V by 4 bases; bases with no gene match: 3. The CDR3 extends over 15 amino acids. As DNA, the CDR3 is TGCGCCAGCAGCCGTAGCGGGGGGGTCACAGATACGCAGTATTTT. Amino acids: CASSRSGGVTDTQYF.